The 32 T cell receptor beta chains below all came from one sample that was sequenced in a study of shared clonotypes between healthy human individuals. The repertoire was sequenced with immunoSEQ multiplex PCR; TCRdb's copy has only in-frame clones and lacks some. The data contain around 2.3 million clones, around 95% of them singletons. The sample consisted of naive CD4+ T cells sorted from blood. Subset reported: CD45RA+ positively selected. These receptors came from a man between 18 and 35 years old in good health.

The rearrangement links TRBV7-9 to TRBJ1-5; 8 bases match TRBD1. Germline values: CDR1 SEHNR, CDR2 FQNEAQ (reference sequence). This CDR3 contains 17 residues. The trim removed 11 bases at V and 0 bases at J, leaving 15 bases unmatched. The CDR3 is CARFGQGAPYSNQPQHF. CDR3 DNA: TGTGCCCGATTCGGACAGGGCGCCCCATATAGCAATCAGCCCCAGCATTTT.

This clone has a single count. V and J are TRBV18 and TRBJ2-7, with TRBD2 matching 7 bases. This CDR3 spans 16 amino acids. Trimming took 2 bases from V and 0 from J; bases not matched to a gene: 7. The germline V gene encodes CDR1 KGHSH and CDR2 LQKENI. CDR3 nucleotides: TGTGCCAGCTCACCAATTTCTAGCGGAAGCTCCTACGAGCAGTACTTC. Translating gives CASSPISSGSSYEQYF.

The chain recombines TRBV5-4 with TRBJ1-2, with 10 bases identical to TRBD1. Germline V gene lookup returns CDR1 SGHNT and CDR2 YYREEE (reference sequence). Trimming took 0 bases from V and 1 from J; bases not matched to a gene: 9. The CDR3 is made up of 18 amino acids. Written as DNA, the CDR3 is TGTGCCAGCAGCTTGGGACTCATCGGGACAGGGGATAACTATGGCTACACCTTC. Translation gives CASSLGLIGTGDNYGYTF.

This chain links TRBV30 with TRBJ2-1; D perhaps matches TRBD2 (5 bases). This CDR3 is built from 15 residues. Germline CDR1 GTSNPN, CDR2 SVGIG (reference sequence). V lost 1 base and J 8 bases, leaving 18 bases between the germline ends. The CDR3 protein is CAWSGPPGLFHEQFF. CDR3 nucleotides: TGTGCCTGGAGTGGCCCGCCGGGGTTGTTTCATGAGCAGTTCTTC.

The chain is built from TRBV6-5 and TRBJ1-1; TRBD1 is a possible D gene (6 bases). Trimming removed 6 bases from V and 1 base from J, with 12 bases in between. Germline CDR1 and CDR2: MNHEY and SVGAGI. The CDR3 spans 14 residues. The CDR3 is CASSTPQGNTEAFF. The CDR3, as DNA: TGTGCCAGCAGCACCCCACAGGGGAACACTGAAGCTTTCTTT.

The chain recombines TRBV28 with TRBJ2-7; 8 positions match TRBD1. The CDR3 loop spans 14 amino acids. V lost 8 bases to trimming and J lost 5 bases; unmatched junction nucleotides: 11. Germline-derived CDR1 and CDR2 are MDHEN and SYDVKM. Written as DNA, the CDR3 is TGTGCCAGCGCCCACGGGGACAGGCGTAACGAGCAGTACTTC. Its protein is CASAHGDRRNEQYF.

This clone was found once. The chain uses TRBV30 and TRBJ1-2; a weak D match, TRBD1 (5 bases). The V end was cut by 0 bases, the J end by 7 bases, with 15 bases between. The CDR3 has 14 residues. CDR1 is GTSNPN and CDR2 is SVGIG in the germline V gene (reference sequence). The DNA for the CDR3 is TGTGCCTGGAGTGTAAAGGGGATCGCAGGTGGCTACACCTTC. Its translation is CAWSVKGIAGGYTF.

This clone has only one observation. This rearrangement joins TRBV29-1 to TRBJ1-1, with D unresolved. The CDR3 runs to 14 residues. V lost 5 bases, J lost 2 bases, and 15 bases lay in between. Germline V gene lookup returns CDR1 SQVTM and CDR2 ANQGSEA. The CDR3 loop reads CSVQPILSNTEAFF. The CDR3 bases are TGCAGCGTTCAACCAATCCTTTCCAACACTGAAGCTTTCTTT.

This clone was detected only once. The V call is TRBV18, the J call TRBJ1-2; TRBD1 matches 10 bases. J was trimmed by 2 bases and V by 3 bases; bases with no gene match: 3. Germline loops: CDR1 KGHSH, CDR2 LQKENI. The CDR3 length is 15 residues. CDR3 nucleotides: TGTGCCAGCTCACCGGGACAGGGGATGAACTATGGCTACACCTTC. Amino acids: CASSPGQGMNYGYTF.

The J gene is TRBJ2-7, the V gene TRBV7-2, with D uncertain. The CDR3 length is 13 residues. V dropped 3 bases and J dropped 3 bases, with 9 bases sitting between them. Germline loops: CDR1 SGHTA, CDR2 FQGNSA. The DNA of the CDR3 is TGTGCCAGCAGCTTCGCGCCGAACTACGAGCAGTACTTC. Protein product: CASSFAPNYEQYF. Filled out from reference TRBV7-2 and TRBJ2-7, the complete variable domain reads GAGVSQSPSNKVTEKGKDVELRCDPISGHTALYWYRQSLGQGLEFLIYFQGNSAPDKSGLPSDRFSAERTGGSVSTLTIQRTQQEDSAVYLCASSFAPNYEQYFGPGTRLTVT.

The rearrangement links TRBV9 to TRBJ1-5, with D possibly matching TRBD1 (5 bases). CDR1 and CDR2 (germline): SGDLS, YYNGEE. The V and J ends lost 2 bases and 5 bases respectively, with 11 bases between them. The CDR3 has 14 residues. The CDR3 is CASSVGQKDQPQHF. In nucleotides, the CDR3 is TGTGCCAGCAGCGTGGGGCAGAAGGATCAGCCCCAGCATTTT.

The rearrangement links TRBV9 to TRBJ1-4, with a tentative D call TRBD1 (5 bases). This CDR3 region has 14 residues. Per the germline V gene, CDR1 is SGDLS and CDR2 is YYNGEE. Trimming pared 4 bases from V and 5 bases from J, leaving 12 bases between. The CDR3 nucleotides are TGTGCCAGCAGCCCCAGACAGTACAATGAAAAACTGTTTTTT. This codes for CASSPRQYNEKLFF.

The V and J genes are TRBV11-2 and TRBJ2-5; D unresolved. The length of the CDR3 is 13 residues. The ends were cut back, 1 base at V and 3 bases at J, with 6 bases in the middle. Germline V gene data show CDR1 as SGHAT and CDR2 as FQNNGV. This CDR3 reads CASSLGWKETQYF. CDR3 sequence (DNA): TGTGCCAGCAGCTTAGGATGGAAAGAGACCCAGTACTTC.

This sequence joins TRBV2 and TRBJ1-1; the D gene is possibly TRBD1 (6 bases). Deletions cut 10 bases from V and 3 bases from J, with 15 bases between. Germline CDR1 is SNHLY and CDR2 is FYNNEI. There are 13 residues in the CDR3. CDR3 loop: CANNRDVDTEAFF. For the CDR3, the DNA is TGTGCCAACAACAGGGACGTGGACACTGAAGCTTTCTTT.

The V gene is TRBV28, the J gene TRBJ2-1; D is possibly TRBD2 (6 bases). CDR1 is MDHEN and CDR2 is SYDVKM in the germline V gene. The CDR3 is 14 amino acids. V lost 6 bases and J lost 10, with 19 bases in between. In DNA, the CDR3 is TGTGCCAGCAGCCCAAACACGGGGGTGGAGGAGCAGTTCTTC. Translated, it gives CASSPNTGVEEQFF.

The chain carries TRBV5-1 and TRBJ2-1; D is ambiguous. CDR1 is SGHRS and CDR2 is YFSETQ in the germline V gene. The CDR3 consists of 12 residues. The V gene lost 5 bases and the J gene lost 5 bases, with 8 bases spanning the gap. CDR3 region: CASRLTDNEQFF. The CDR3 DNA is TGCGCCAGCAGATTGACTGACAATGAGCAGTTCTTC. Using reference TRBV5-1 and TRBJ2-1 for the parts outside the CDR3, the full variable domain is KAGVTQTPRYLIKTRGQQVTLSCSPISGHRSVSWYQQTPGQGLQFLFEYFSETQRNKGNFPGRFSGRQFSNSRSEMNVSTLELGDSALYLCASRLTDNEQFFGPGTRLTVL.

V and J are TRBV7-2 and TRBJ2-5; 7 bases are a match to TRBD2. This CDR3 comprises 12 residues. Germline V gene sequence: CDR1 SGHTA, CDR2 FQGNSA. V trimming: 6 bases; J trimming: 7 bases; junction bases outside the gene matches: 5. The CDR3 nucleotides are TGTGCCAGCAGTCGACTAGCAGGGACCCAGTACTTC. Translated, it gives CASSRLAGTQYF.

CDR3 residues: CASKGKNYGYTF. DNA of the CDR3: TGTGCCAGCAAGGGGAAAAACTATGGCTACACCTTC. The rearrangement links TRBV9 to TRBJ1-2, with D possibly matching TRBD1 (5 bases). V gave up 6 bases and J gave up 2 bases, with 8 bases separating them. Germline CDR1 and CDR2: SGDLS and YYNGEE. CDR3 size: 12 residues.

V gene TRBV7-6 combines with J gene TRBJ2-2; TRBD1 matches 8 bases. The CDR3 consists of 15 residues. V was pared by 5 bases and J by 4 bases, with 6 bases of the junction left unmatched. Per germline, CDR1 SGHVS and CDR2 FNYEAQ. CDR3 residues: CASSPGTGRTGELFF. The CDR3 DNA reads as TGTGCCAGCAGCCCGGGGACAGGTCGCACCGGGGAGCTGTTTTTT. The variable domain in full, completed from reference TRBV7-6 and TRBJ2-2, reads GAGVSQSPRYKVTKRGQDVALRCDPISGHVSLYWYRQALGQGPEFLTYFNYEAQQDKSGLPNDRFSAERPEGSISTLTIQRTEQRDSAMYRCASSPGTGRTGELFFGEGSRLTVL.

V and J are TRBV27 and TRBJ1-5; perhaps TRBD1 as D (5 bases). Trimming took off 4 bases at V and 5 bases at J, with 6 bases between the two ends. Germline V gene sequence: CDR1 MNHEY, CDR2 SMNVEV (reference sequence). This CDR3 is built from 12 residues. CDR3 nucleotides: TGTGCCAGCAGTTCAGGGCATCAGCCCCAGCATTTT. Translated: CASSSGHQPQHF.

This chain uses TRBV7-2 with TRBJ2-7; D is undetermined. V lost 5 bases, J lost 3 bases, and 17 bases lay in between. The V gene's germline CDR1 is SGHTA and CDR2 FQGNSA. The CDR3 has 15 amino acids. CDR3 DNA: TGTGCCAGCAGCCGTAGGCTGCGGTTCGACTACGAGCAGTACTTC. Protein product: CASSRRLRFDYEQYF. Complete variable domain (other parts from reference TRBV7-2 and TRBJ2-7): GAGVSQSPSNKVTEKGKDVELRCDPISGHTALYWYRQSLGQGLEFLIYFQGNSAPDKSGLPSDRFSAERTGGSVSTLTIQRTQQEDSAVYLCASSRRLRFDYEQYFGPGTRLTVT.

The chain joins TRBV18 to TRBJ2-1; maybe TRBD2 (6 bases). Germline V gene sequence: CDR1 KGHSH, CDR2 LQKENI. Trimming stripped 3 bases from V and 15 bases from J, with 18 bases between. This CDR3 is built from 13 residues. The DNA for the CDR3 is TGTGCCAGCTCACCGAACCGGGACTCTAGTCCGTTCTTC. As protein: CASSPNRDSSPFF.

This clone was counted once. The chain uses TRBV2 and TRBJ2-2; D gene ambiguous. The V gene's germline CDR1 is SNHLY and CDR2 FYNNEI. There are 13 residues in the CDR3. Trimming removed 1 base at V and 7 bases at J, with 7 bases between. CDR3 coding DNA: TGTGCCAGCAGTGAAGGAGAGGACGGGGAGCTGTTTTTT. Protein: CASSEGEDGELFF. The whole variable domain, remainder taken from reference TRBV2 and TRBJ2-2, is EPEVTQTPSHQVTQMGQEVILRCVPISNHLYFYWYRQILGQKVEFLVSFYNNEISEKSEIFDDQFSVERPDGSNFTLKIRSTKLEDSAMYFCASSEGEDGELFFGEGSRLTVL.

A remark on this clone: This specimen includes other DNA sequences encoding the same CDR3. V is TRBV30 and J is TRBJ1-5; D is uncertain. Trimming shortened V by 0 bases and J by 2 bases, and 8 bases separated the two germline ends. There are 14 residues in the CDR3. In germline, CDR1 is GTSNPN, CDR2 SVGIG (reference sequence). Written as DNA, the CDR3 is TGTGCCTGGAGTGTAGATTTGGGCAATCAGCCCCAGCATTTT. Protein: CAWSVDLGNQPQHF.

The V and J genes are TRBV6-1 and TRBJ2-5; 15 nucleotides agree with TRBD2. There are 17 residues in the CDR3. CDR1 is MNHNS and CDR2 is SASEGT in the germline V gene. The trim removed 4 bases at V and 5 bases at J, leaving 8 bases unmatched. The CDR3 DNA reads TGTGCCAGCAGTGTTCGGACTAGCGGGGGGGCCGAGGAGACCCAGTACTTC. It codes for CASSVRTSGGAEETQYF.

The chain's CDR3 is CASSPQGFPGTYEQYF. CDR3 DNA: TGTGCCAGCTCACCACAAGGGTTCCCAGGGACCTACGAGCAGTACTTC. The chain employs TRBV18 and TRBJ2-7; possibly TRBD1 for D (5 bases). Germline V lookup: CDR1 KGHSH, CDR2 LQKENI. This CDR3 has 16 amino acids. V was clipped by 1 base and J by 2 bases, with 15 bases between them. Full variable domain (rest looked up from reference TRBV18 and TRBJ2-7): NAGVMQNPRHLVRRRGQEARLRCSPMKGHSHVYWYRQLPEEGLKFMVYLQKENIIDESGMPKERFSAEFPKEGPSILRIQQVVRGDSAAYFCASSPQGFPGTYEQYFGPGTRLTVT.

The CDR3: CASSASGGAGNEQFF. DNA for the CDR3: TGTGCCAGCAGCGCTAGCGGGGGGGCCGGGAATGAGCAGTTCTTC. The genes are TRBV5-4 and TRBJ2-1; 12 bases map to TRBD2. Per germline, CDR1 SGHNT and CDR2 YYREEE (reference sequence). The CDR3 has 15 residues. With 4 bases clipped from V and 7 bases from J, the junction kept 6 bases outside the gene matches.

Comment on this clone: Within the sample, other DNA sequences also encode this same CDR3. The chain couples TRBV5-1 to TRBJ2-1; no clear D gene. CDR1 and CDR2 (germline): SGHRS, YFSETQ. V lost 2 bases and J 3 bases, leaving 6 bases between the germline ends. The CDR3 sequence is 13 residues long. CDR3 protein: CASSLDNYNEQFF. The DNA for the CDR3 is TGCGCCAGCAGCTTAGACAACTACAATGAGCAGTTCTTC.

The chain links TRBV29-1 to TRBJ1-5; the match to TRBD1 covers 7 bases. This CDR3 is 13 amino acids long. The trim removed 7 bases at V and 4 bases at J, leaving 7 bases unmatched. Germline lookup yields CDR1 SQVTM and CDR2 ANQGSEA. In DNA form, the CDR3 reads TGCAGCGCGAGCCCAGGGGGTAATCAGCCCCAGCATTTT. Translated, it gives CSASPGGNQPQHF. Full variable domain (remainder filled in from reference TRBV29-1 and TRBJ1-5): SAVISQKPSRDICQRGTSLTIQCQVDSQVTMMFWYRQQPGQSLTLIATANQGSEATYESGFVIDKFPISRPNLTFSTLTVSNMSPEDSSIYLCSASPGGNQPQHFGDGTRLSIL.

This chain connects TRBV27 to TRBJ2-1; TRBD2 matches at 12 bases. The ends lost 4 bases at V and 8 bases at J; junction bases unmatched: 9. CDR3 length: 16 residues. CDR1 MNHEY and CDR2 SMNVEV come from the germline V gene (reference sequence). CDR3 protein: CASSSPLAGGLDEQFF. The DNA of the CDR3 is TGTGCCAGCAGTTCGCCACTAGCGGGAGGTCTCGATGAGCAGTTCTTC.

The V and J genes are TRBV4-1 and TRBJ2-1; 10 nucleotides agree with TRBD2. Trimming cost V 4 bases and J 4 bases; bases outside gene matches: 1. The CDR3 consists of 14 residues. From germline, CDR1 is MGHRA and CDR2 YSYEKL. In DNA, the CDR3 is TGCGCCAGCAGCCTACTAGCGGGGTACAATGAGCAGTTCTTC. It yields the protein CASSLLAGYNEQFF.

V and J are TRBV9 and TRBJ2-7; a possible D gene is TRBD2 (5 bases). The ends were cut back, 4 bases at V and 0 bases at J, with 11 bases in the middle. CDR1 is SGDLS, CDR2 YYNGEE, per germline. The CDR3 consists of 14 residues. In DNA, the CDR3 is TGTGCCAGCAGCCCTGGACTGAGCTCCTACGAGCAGTACTTC. It is translated as CASSPGLSSYEQYF.